This T cell receptor (beta chain) comes out of a study of glioma-infiltrating T cells after dendritic cell vaccination. Study-level information: Autologous tumor lysate-pulsed dendritic cell vaccination was given between about 2002 and 2013. Patients received three intradermal dendritic cell vaccine injections at biweekly intervals. Broader study findings: Few patients contributed both blood and tumor specimens.

The PCR used 60 V beta and 13 J beta primers. Sequencing was performed with immunoSEQ multiplex PCR; in TCRdb, only in-frame clones are kept and a portion is missing. The sample lists around 72,000 clones, approximately 81% occurring once. Trimming stripped 3 bases from V and 0 bases from J, with 18 bases between. Germline assignment: CDR1 MNHEY and CDR2 SMNVEV (reference sequence). The CDR3 spans 17 residues. This clone occurred a few times. The antigen is not known. V gene TRBV27 combines with J gene TRBJ2-7, with D possibly matching TRBD2 (5 bases). The source material was blood, sampled before dendritic cell vaccination. The sequence came from a human donor with glioblastoma. DNA for the CDR3: TGTGCCAGCAGTTTGAGGGTGGGAACATCGCACTCCTACGAGCAGTACTTC. Protein sequence: CASSLRVGTSHSYEQYF.